Below are 22 T cell receptor beta chains sequenced from a single sample in a study. TCRdb reprocessed the 5' RACE reads via MiXCR and lists one record per CDR3 protein. The table records thousands of distinct CDR3 sequences, about 16% of them present only once. The sequenced sample consisted of memory CD4+ T cells sorted from blood. Subset denoted: memory CD4+ T cells, CD4+CD45RO+CD25-. The receptors shown here come from a female donor with breast cancer.

In its sample, this clonotype is medium-sized. The CDR3 sequence: CASSSQRRYEAFF. Written as DNA, the CDR3 is TGTGCCAGCAGCTCACAGCGGCGGTATGAAGCTTTCTTT. The chain combines TRBV7-2 with TRBJ1-1; D remains ambiguous. This CDR3 contains 13 residues. From germline, CDR1 is SGHTA and CDR2 FQGNSA. V shed 4 bases and J shed 7 bases, with 13 bases lying between them.

Judged by abundance, this clonotype is medium-sized. The rearrangement links TRBV5-1 to TRBJ1-1; 7 bases fit TRBD1. Germline V lookup: CDR1 SGHRS, CDR2 YFSETQ. V lost 4 bases, J lost 3 bases, and 6 bases stayed unmatched. The CDR3 has 14 amino acids. The CDR3 nucleotides are TGCGCCAGCAGCGGCAGGGGGATGGACACTGAAGCTTTCTTT. Protein sequence: CASSGRGMDTEAFF. Complete variable domain (other parts from reference TRBV5-1 and TRBJ1-1): KAGVTQTPRYLIKTRGQQVTLSCSPISGHRSVSWYQQTPGQGLQFLFEYFSETQRNKGNFPGRFSGRQFSNSRSEMNVSTLELGDSALYLCASSGRGMDTEAFFGQGTRLTVV.

By frequency in the sample, this clonotype is medium-sized. J is TRBJ1-1 and V is TRBV5-6, with D perhaps TRBD1 (5 bases). The CDR3 loop spans 14 amino acids. Germline-derived CDR1 and CDR2 are SGHDT and YYEEEE. V was pared by 2 bases and J by 1 base, with 9 bases between. The CDR3 nucleotides are TGTGCCAGCAGCTTCAGGGCGCAGAACACTGAAGCTTTCTTT. Protein: CASSFRAQNTEAFF.

This clonotype is termed medium-sized. This CDR3 is CASSQTEDTQYF. The CDR3, as DNA: TGTGCCAGCAGCCAAACGGAGGATACGCAGTATTTT. The chain employs TRBV7-3 and TRBJ2-3, with D unclear. Germline loops: CDR1 SGHTA, CDR2 FQGTGA. The germline V and J ends were trimmed by 5 bases and 6 bases, with 9 bases remaining between them. The CDR3 length is 12 residues.

By proportion, this clonotype is medium-sized. The genes are TRBV7-9 and TRBJ1-1; 7 bases are a match to TRBD1. The CDR3 totals 17 residues. Germline CDR1 is SEHNR and CDR2 is FQNEAQ (reference sequence). Losses at the gene ends were 3 bases for V and 0 bases for J; bases not matched to a gene: 10. The CDR3 sequence: CASSLPTGAVVNTEAFF. The CDR3, as DNA: TGTGCCAGCAGCTTGCCAACAGGGGCGGTAGTGAACACTGAAGCTTTCTTT.

V usage is TRBV6-2 or TRBV6-3 and J usage is TRBJ2-7; D possibly corresponds to TRBD2 (5 bases). This CDR3 region has 13 residues. Germline CDR1 is MNHEY and CDR2 is SVGEGT. V gave up 6 bases and J gave up 9 bases, with 18 bases separating them. Here the CDR3 DNA reads TGTGCCAGCAGGAAGATTAGCGTTAACGGGCAGTACTTC. Its protein is CASRKISVNGQYF.

A remark on this clonotype: This may be a read error, as it is one base from a much larger clone. The chain links TRBV27 to TRBJ1-5, with a tentative D call TRBD1 (6 bases). There are 14 residues in the CDR3. Germline V CDR1 and CDR2: MNHEY, SMNVEV (reference sequence). The CDR3 DNA reads as TGTACCAGCAGGGGACACGGCAGCAATCAGCCCCAGCATTTT. The encoded protein is CTSRGHGSNQPQHF.

In its sample, this clonotype ranks as medium-sized (0.01 to 0.1%). V and J are TRBV4-3 and TRBJ1-5; no firm D call. Germline values: CDR1 LGHNA, CDR2 YSLEER. The CDR3 is 13 residues long. V shed 4 bases and J shed 10 bases, with 14 bases lying between them. The CDR3 region is CASSRNYMDPQHF. The CDR3 DNA sequence: TGCGCCAGCAGCCGGAACTACATGGACCCCCAGCATTTT.

With respect to this clonotype: A read error may be the cause here, since a much bigger clone is one base away. This chain links TRBV25-1 with TRBJ2-2; D is undetermined. Trimming took 11 bases from V and 5 from J, leaving 15 bases between them. The CDR3 spans 13 residues. Germline V gene data show CDR1 as MGHDK and CDR2 as SYGVNS. The CDR3 DNA is TGTGCCGGCGGTACTTCACGGACCGGGGAGCTGTTTTTT. The encoded protein is CAGGTSRTGELFF.

This clonotype is categorized as medium-sized. The DNA for the CDR3 is TGTGCCAGCAGTTACTCGACGGTCGCCAATGAGCAGTTCTTC. The encoded protein is CASSYSTVANEQFF. The chain recombines TRBV6-5 with TRBJ2-1; D call uncertain. Trimming stripped 0 bases from V and 6 bases from J, with 9 bases between. Germline assignment: CDR1 MNHEY and CDR2 SVGAGI. The CDR3 is made up of 14 amino acids.

Comments on this clonotype: One end of the junction is discordant with germline, which a read error may explain. CDR3 DNA: TGTGCCAGCAGTCGGCAGGGGACTTCTTTGAACACTGAAGCTTGCTTT. Translation: CASSRQGTSLNTEACF. V gene TRBV27 combines with J gene TRBJ1-1, with D possibly matching TRBD1 (6 bases). The CDR3 is 16 residues long. Germline V gene lookup returns CDR1 MNHEY and CDR2 SMNVEV (reference sequence).

Details on this clonotype: One end of the junction fails to match germline, which may point to a read error. The gene calls are TRBV10-3 and TRBJ1-2, with D uncertain. This CDR3 is built from 13 residues. Looked up from germline, CDR1 is ENHRY and CDR2 is SYGVKD. CDR3 loop: CATTETGNYDYTF. The CDR3 region has the DNA TGTGCCACCACTGAGACTGGGAACTATGACTACACCTTC.

In regard to this clonotype: This may arise from a read error, as a much more abundant clone is one base away. V is TRBV7-9 and J is TRBJ2-4; no firm D call. The CDR3 totals 17 residues. Germline V gene sequence: CDR1 SEHNR, CDR2 FQNEAQ (reference sequence). The CDR3 DNA sequence: TGTGCCGGCAGCAACACACGAGGAACGGTGCCCAAAAACATTCAGTACTTC. Protein sequence: CAGSNTRGTVPKNIQYF.

This clonotype is deemed medium-sized (0.01 to 0.1%). The V and J genes are TRBV5-6 and TRBJ1-2, with D maybe TRBD1 (6 bases). Trimming shortened V by 4 bases and J by 7 bases, and 17 bases separated the two germline ends. The germline CDR1 and CDR2 sequences are SGHDT and YYEEEE. The length of the CDR3 is 14 residues. CDR3 amino acids: CASSLQGIMVGYTF. The CDR3 coding sequence is TGTGCCAGCAGCCTACAGGGTATTATGGTTGGCTACACCTTC.

In the case of this clonotype: Possible read error: a much larger clone is one base away. The CDR3 does not end in the conserved phenylalanine or tryptophan, so this is likely a read error. The chain couples TRBV20-1 to TRBJ2-2, with 7 bases lining up with TRBD1. The germline gives CDR1 DFQATT, CDR2 SNEGSKA (reference sequence). The CDR3 contains 14 residues. V lost 7 bases to trimming and J lost 0 bases; unmatched junction nucleotides: 5. The CDR3 coding sequence is TGCAGTGGGGGACAGAACCCGAACACCGGGGAGCTGTTTCTT. Translating gives CSGGQNPNTGELFL.

In its sample, this clonotype is medium-sized (0.01 to 0.1%). This CDR3 is CASSRDYRTDTQYF. CDR3 nucleotides: TGTGCCAGCAGCCGGGACTACCGCACAGATACGCAGTATTTT. V gene TRBV7-2 combines with J gene TRBJ2-3; 7 nucleotides agree with TRBD2. With V trimmed by 5 bases and J by 1 base, 3 bases remained unmatched. The CDR3 consists of 14 residues. From germline, CDR1 is SGHTA and CDR2 FQGNSA. The variable domain in full, with the rest retrieved from reference TRBV7-2 and TRBJ2-3, is GAGVSQSPSNKVTEKGKDVELRCDPISGHTALYWYRQSLGQGLEFLIYFQGNSAPDKSGLPSDRFSAERTGGSVSTLTIQRTQQEDSAVYLCASSRDYRTDTQYFGPGTRLTVL.

This clonotype was counted a few times. The junction does not match germline at one end; this may be a read error. The V call is TRBV19, the J call TRBJ1-5, with 9 bases that match TRBD1. Germline CDR1 reads LNHDA; CDR2 reads SQIVND (reference sequence). The CDR3 covers 15 residues. For the CDR3, the DNA is TGTGTCAGTCGACAGGGGGTTAATAGCAATCAGCCCCAGCATTTT. This translates into CVSRQGVNSNQPQHF.

By frequency in the sample, this clonotype is medium-sized. The chain is built from TRBV7-2 and TRBJ1-4, with D possibly being TRBD1 (5 bases). The germline V and J ends were trimmed by 5 bases and 6 bases, with 16 bases remaining between them. The CDR3 runs to 15 residues. The germline V gene encodes CDR1 SGHTA and CDR2 FQGNSA. The CDR3 is CASSTSGTSYEKLFF. The CDR3 nucleotides are TGTGCCAGCAGCACCTCCGGGACGTCCTATGAAAAACTGTTTTTT.

This clonotype was picked up a small number of times. This sequence may be a read error, since a much larger clone differs from it by one base. The V and J genes are TRBV5-1 and TRBJ2-5; unclear D gene. The length of the CDR3 is 15 residues. In germline, CDR1 is SGHRS, CDR2 YFSETQ. DNA for the CDR3: TGCGTCAGCAGCTTGGATCGACCGGGTTCAGAGACCCAGTACTTC. This translates into CVSSLDRPGSETQYF.

In its sample, this clonotype was seen a few times. Since a much larger clone is just one base distant, this may be a read error. The genes are TRBV7-2 and TRBJ2-2; D is possibly TRBD1 or TRBD2 (6 bases each). Germline-derived CDR1 and CDR2 are SGHTA and FQGNSA. The CDR3 sequence is 14 residues long. As DNA, the CDR3 is TGTGCCAGCGGCTTAGAGGGGGGAACCGGGGAGCTGTTTTTT. Translated: CASGLEGGTGELFF.

On this clonotype itself: This may be a read error: a much more frequent sequence differs by one nucleotide. V is TRBV12-3 or TRBV12-4 and J is TRBJ1-5; no firm D call. Trimming cost V 5 bases and J 5 bases, with 7 bases left between them. The CDR3 loop spans 12 amino acids. CDR3 DNA: TGTGCCAGCAGTCCCCGAGATCAGCCCCAGCATTTT. Its translation is CASSPRDQPQHF.

In its sample, this clonotype was seen a few times. A much more abundant neighbour one base away suggests this may be a read error. The genes are TRBV5-1 and TRBJ2-3, with D perhaps TRBD1 (6 bases). The J call may be incorrect, as the DNA end agrees better with TRBJ1-5. CDR3 size: 13 residues. Looked up from germline, CDR1 is SGHRS and CDR2 is YFSETQ. CDR3 nucleotide sequence: TGCGCCAGCAGCTCGGGGGGCAAAGATACGCAGCATTTT. It is translated as CASSSGGKDTQHF.